One sample yielded the 6 T cell receptor beta chains listed below, sequenced in a study of early T cells in non-severe SARS-CoV-2 infection. Via MiXCR, TCRdb re-called the 5' RACE reads, giving one row per CDR3 protein. This sample carries about 47,000 distinct CDR3 sequences, 9.5% to 12% of them seen once, and the ten largest clones take over 10%. Sequencing used whole blood. Source of these receptors: an adult who was a healthcare worker with PCR-confirmed SARS-CoV-2 infection or an uninfected control (not recorded which).

There are a few counts of this clonotype. The chain has TRBV21-1 and TRBJ2-5; the table calls TRBD2, which could not be checked here. TRBV21-1 constitutes a pseudogene. The CDR3 contains 14 residues. CDR3 bases: TGTGCCAGCAGCAAAGGAGGAGGGGCCGAGACCCAGTACTTC. This sequence encodes CASSKGGGAETQYF.

This sequence joins TRBV7-2 and TRBJ2-1; no clear D gene. This CDR3 region has 13 residues. Trimming removed 1 base from V and 9 bases from J, with 10 bases in between. In germline, CDR1 is SGHTA, CDR2 FQGNSA. The CDR3 DNA reads TGTGCCAGCAGCTTAGTAGGGTTAGGTGAGCAGTTCTTC. This gives the protein CASSLVGLGEQFF.

V and J are TRBV6-6 and TRBJ2-5; D is uncertain. Germline V gene data show CDR1 as MNHNY and CDR2 as SVGAGI (reference sequence). This CDR3 is built from 12 residues. Trimming took 3 bases from V and 5 from J, leaving 7 bases between them. CDR3 region: CASSYSLETQYF. CDR3 nucleotides: TGTGCCAGCAGTTATTCCTTGGAGACCCAGTACTTC.

The CDR3 region has the DNA TGTGCCAGTAGCCCAGCCGGTGCGGAGCCCCAAGAGACCCAGTACTTC. Translation gives CASSPAGAEPQETQYF. The V and J genes are TRBV19 and TRBJ2-5; no definite D call. This CDR3 spans 16 amino acids. Germline assignment: CDR1 LNHDA and CDR2 SQIVND (reference sequence). The ends were cut back, 6 bases at V and 1 base at J, with 18 bases in the middle.

This clonotype appeared many times. The chain carries TRBV7-2 and TRBJ2-5, with D unclear. Trimming took 1 base from V and 5 from J, leaving 8 bases between them. This CDR3 is built from 13 residues. CDR1 is SGHTA and CDR2 is FQGNSA in the germline V gene. CDR3 protein: CASSLGSYETQYF. CDR3 coding DNA: TGTGCCAGCAGCTTAGGATCGTATGAGACCCAGTACTTC.

This clonotype was picked up many times. The rearrangement uses TRBV11-1 and TRBJ1-1; no firm D call. The germline gives CDR1 SGHAT, CDR2 FQDESV (reference sequence). The CDR3 covers 16 residues. Trimming took 5 bases from V and 5 from J, leaving 21 bases between them. CDR3 sequence (DNA): TGTGCCAGCAGCCTGGGCTTTGGAGGGCGTGGGACTGAAGCTTTCTTT. It translates to CASSLGFGGRGTEAFF.